These T cell receptor beta chains were read from a single sample in a study of T cell responses to AZD1222 COVID-19 vaccine. Generated by immunoSEQ multiplex PCR, the TCRdb table keeps only in-frame clones and is missing some. The table lists 140,000 or so clones, roughly 86% of them singletons. The specimen comprised peripheral blood, sampled 28 days after the second AZD1222 dose. These receptors originate from an adult who received the AZD1222 COVID-19 vaccine. Each CDR3 is given with its conserved first and last residue. Fields, in order: V gene, J gene, D gene, clone size, CDR3 protein, CDR3 DNA. D genes are given only for firm matches. For some rows the clone size is stated as once, few or many, or as a class when expanded; others skip it.

V gene: TRBV10-3; J gene: TRBJ1-2; D gene: NA; clone size: NA; CDR3 protein: CAIEATNYGYTF; CDR3 DNA: TGTGCCATCGAGGCAACGAACTATGGCTACACCTTC
V gene: TRBV5-4; J gene: TRBJ1-6; D gene: NA; clone size: NA; CDR3 protein: CASSLGRPNSPLHF; CDR3 DNA: TGTGCCAGCAGCTTGGGACGGCCAAATTCACCCCTCCACTTT
V gene: TRBV28; J gene: TRBJ2-3; D gene: TRBD2; clone size: NA; CDR3 protein: CASGTGGGTDTQYF; CDR3 DNA: TGTGCCAGCGGTACGGGAGGAGGCACAGATACGCAGTATTTT
V gene: TRBV5-6; J gene: TRBJ1-1; D gene: TRBD1; clone size: NA; CDR3 protein: CASSSGPDRGTEAFF; CDR3 DNA: TGTGCCAGCAGCTCGGGTCCGGACAGGGGCACTGAAGCTTTCTTT
V gene: TRBV30; J gene: TRBJ1-1; D gene: NA; clone size: once; CDR3 protein: CAWTRGVTEAFF; CDR3 DNA: TGTGCCTGGACACGGGGTGTCACTGAAGCTTTCTTT
V gene: TRBV4-1; J gene: TRBJ1-2; D gene: NA; clone size: NA; CDR3 protein: CASSQGAYGYTF; CDR3 DNA: TGCGCCAGCAGCCAGGGGGCGTATGGCTACACCTTC
V gene: TRBV6-5; J gene: TRBJ1-1; D gene: NA; clone size: NA; CDR3 protein: CASSYSRSQNTEAFF; CDR3 DNA: TGTGCCAGCAGTTACTCAAGGTCTCAGAACACTGAAGCTTTCTTT
V gene: TRBV11-2; J gene: TRBJ1-1; D gene: NA; clone size: NA; CDR3 protein: CASSHYTEAFF; CDR3 DNA: TGTGCCAGCAGCCACTACACTGAAGCTTTCTTT
V gene: TRBV5-1; J gene: TRBJ1-2; D gene: TRBD1; clone size: NA; CDR3 protein: CASSPRGAGGIYGYTF; CDR3 DNA: TGCGCCAGCAGCCCCAGGGGGGCAGGGGGTATCTATGGCTACACCTTC
V gene: TRBV2; J gene: TRBJ2-7; D gene: NA; clone size: NA; CDR3 protein: CASSSHYDRAYSYEQYF; CDR3 DNA: TGTGCCAGCAGCTCCCATTACGACAGAGCGTACTCCTACGAGCAGTACTTC
V gene: TRBV4-1; J gene: TRBJ1-5; D gene: TRBD1; clone size: NA; CDR3 protein: CASSQTPGGSNQPQHF; CDR3 DNA: TGCGCCAGCAGCCAAACACCAGGGGGTAGCAATCAGCCCCAGCATTTT
V gene: TRBV7-7; J gene: TRBJ2-5; D gene: NA; clone size: NA; CDR3 protein: CASSLLTGREGTQYF; CDR3 DNA: TGTGCCAGCAGCCTCTTAACAGGCCGGGAAGGGACCCAGTACTTC
V gene: TRBV4-1; J gene: TRBJ1-1; D gene: NA; clone size: NA; CDR3 protein: CASSQDSGSEAFF; CDR3 DNA: TGCGCCAGCAGCCAAGATAGTGGTTCTGAAGCTTTCTTT
V gene: TRBV6-1; J gene: TRBJ2-7; D gene: NA; clone size: NA; CDR3 protein: CASSEMAGTSYEQYF; CDR3 DNA: TGTGCCAGCAGTGAGATGGCGGGAACGTCCTACGAGCAGTACTTC
V gene: TRBV12-3/TRBV12-4; J gene: TRBJ1-3; D gene: NA; clone size: NA; CDR3 protein: CASSFRDTIYF; CDR3 DNA: TGTGCCAGCAGTTTCAGGGACACCATATATTTT
V gene: TRBV7-9; J gene: TRBJ1-1; D gene: NA; clone size: NA; CDR3 protein: CASSHYTEAFF; CDR3 DNA: TGTGCCAGCAGTCATTACACTGAAGCTTTCTTT
V gene: TRBV7-9; J gene: TRBJ2-2; D gene: NA; clone size: NA; CDR3 protein: CASSLVGGGELFF; CDR3 DNA: TGTGCCAGCAGCTTAGTAGGCGGTGGGGAGCTGTTTTTT
V gene: TRBV27; J gene: TRBJ2-6; D gene: NA; clone size: NA; CDR3 protein: CASTPWGTGANVLTF; CDR3 DNA: TGTGCCAGCACCCCTTGGGGGACTGGGGCCAACGTCCTGACTTTC
V gene: TRBV7-8; J gene: TRBJ1-6; D gene: NA; clone size: NA; CDR3 protein: CASSYVGSNSPLHF; CDR3 DNA: TGTGCCAGCAGCTACGTCGGCTCGAATTCACCCCTCCACTTT
V gene: TRBV5-4; J gene: TRBJ2-1; D gene: NA; clone size: NA; CDR3 protein: CASSLDSHEQFF; CDR3 DNA: TGTGCCAGCAGCCTCGATAGCCATGAGCAGTTCTTC
V gene: TRBV27; J gene: TRBJ2-7; D gene: NA; clone size: NA; CDR3 protein: CASSFGSNPYYEQYF; CDR3 DNA: TGTGCCAGCAGTTTCGGGAGCAACCCATACTACGAGCAGTACTTC
V gene: TRBV11-2; J gene: TRBJ2-1; D gene: NA; clone size: NA; CDR3 protein: CASSRWGNEQFF; CDR3 DNA: TGTGCCAGCAGCCGCTGGGGGAATGAGCAGTTCTTC
V gene: TRBV27; J gene: TRBJ2-7; D gene: NA; clone size: NA; CDR3 protein: CASNKIGGALYEQYF; CDR3 DNA: TGTGCCAGCAACAAAATAGGGGGGGCGTTATACGAGCAGTACTTC
V gene: TRBV2; J gene: TRBJ2-5; D gene: TRBD1; clone size: NA; CDR3 protein: CASSRPGQGKGTQYF; CDR3 DNA: TGTGCCAGCAGCAGACCGGGACAGGGCAAGGGGACCCAGTACTTC
V gene: TRBV12-3/TRBV12-4; J gene: TRBJ1-1; D gene: NA; clone size: NA; CDR3 protein: CASSPQRDTEAFF; CDR3 DNA: TGTGCCAGCAGTCCTCAAAGGGACACTGAAGCTTTCTTT
V gene: TRBV5-1; J gene: TRBJ2-1; D gene: TRBD2; clone size: NA; CDR3 protein: CASTRDGSGGAYNEQFF; CDR3 DNA: TGCGCCAGCACCCGTGACGGGAGCGGGGGGGCCTACAATGAGCAGTTCTTC
V gene: TRBV27; J gene: TRBJ2-2; D gene: TRBD2; clone size: NA; CDR3 protein: CASSRQGGFSGSTGELFF; CDR3 DNA: TGTGCCAGCAGTCGGCAGGGTGGATTTAGCGGGAGCACCGGGGAGCTGTTTTTT
V gene: TRBV20-1; J gene: TRBJ2-1; D gene: TRBD2; clone size: NA; CDR3 protein: CSASAGGYNEQFF; CDR3 DNA: TGCAGTGCTAGTGCGGGAGGGTACAATGAGCAGTTCTTC
V gene: TRBV19; J gene: TRBJ2-3; D gene: TRBD2; clone size: NA; CDR3 protein: CASRTSGGGTDTQYF; CDR3 DNA: TGTGCCAGTAGGACTAGCGGGGGGGGCACAGATACGCAGTATTTT
V gene: TRBV6-6; J gene: TRBJ2-1; D gene: NA; clone size: NA; CDR3 protein: CASSYPVVGGYNEQFF; CDR3 DNA: TGTGCCAGCAGTTACCCTGTGGTCGGGGGATACAATGAGCAGTTCTTC
V gene: TRBV25-1; J gene: TRBJ2-2; D gene: TRBD1; clone size: NA; CDR3 protein: CASKQTGITNTGELFF; CDR3 DNA: TGTGCCAGCAAACAGACAGGGATAACGAACACCGGGGAGCTGTTTTTT
V gene: TRBV5-1; J gene: TRBJ2-1; D gene: TRBD2; clone size: NA; CDR3 protein: CASSPQTSGAYNEQFF; CDR3 DNA: TGCGCCAGCAGCCCCCAGACTAGCGGGGCTTACAATGAGCAGTTCTTC
V gene: TRBV27; J gene: TRBJ2-7; D gene: TRBD2; clone size: NA; CDR3 protein: CASSLSGGFYEQYF; CDR3 DNA: TGTGCCAGCAGTTTATCGGGGGGGTTCTACGAGCAGTACTTC
V gene: TRBV2; J gene: TRBJ2-1; D gene: TRBD2; clone size: once; CDR3 protein: CASSPPGGAGMYNEQFF; CDR3 DNA: TGTGCCAGCAGCCCTCCCGGAGGAGCGGGAATGTACAATGAGCAGTTCTTC
V gene: TRBV6-4; J gene: TRBJ1-1; D gene: NA; clone size: NA; CDR3 protein: CASSESRVTEAFF; CDR3 DNA: TGTGCCAGCAGTGAGTCCAGGGTAACTGAAGCTTTCTTT
V gene: TRBV7-9; J gene: TRBJ1-2; D gene: TRBD1; clone size: NA; CDR3 protein: CASSPGGQTGYTF; CDR3 DNA: TGTGCCAGCAGCCCAGGGGGCCAGACTGGCTACACCTTC
V gene: TRBV27; J gene: TRBJ1-4; D gene: NA; clone size: NA; CDR3 protein: CASREAGRANEKLFF; CDR3 DNA: TGTGCCAGCAGGGAAGCGGGTCGGGCTAATGAAAAACTGTTTTTT
V gene: TRBV6-4; J gene: TRBJ2-1; D gene: TRBD1; clone size: NA; CDR3 protein: CASPTRRQGNAGQFF; CDR3 DNA: TGTGCCAGCCCTACCCGCAGACAGGGTAATGCTGGGCAGTTCTTC
V gene: TRBV5-1; J gene: TRBJ2-1; D gene: NA; clone size: NA; CDR3 protein: CASSPGTGANEQFF; CDR3 DNA: TGCGCCAGCAGCCCCGGGACTGGGGCGAATGAGCAGTTCTTC
V gene: TRBV9; J gene: TRBJ1-2; D gene: NA; clone size: NA; CDR3 protein: CASGNGARRDGYTF; CDR3 DNA: TGTGCCAGCGGAAACGGTGCCCGGAGGGATGGCTACACCTTC
V gene: TRBV2; J gene: TRBJ1-3; D gene: TRBD1; clone size: NA; CDR3 protein: CASRRDSRNTIYF; CDR3 DNA: TGTGCCAGCAGAAGGGACAGTAGAAACACCATATATTTT
V gene: TRBV29-1; J gene: TRBJ1-4; D gene: NA; clone size: NA; CDR3 protein: CSVEGTGREKLFF; CDR3 DNA: TGCAGCGTTGAAGGCACAGGGAGGGAAAAACTGTTTTTT
V gene: TRBV20-1; J gene: TRBJ2-1; D gene: NA; clone size: NA; CDR3 protein: CSASRTLTYNEQFF; CDR3 DNA: TGCAGTGCTAGTCGGACGCTTACCTACAATGAGCAGTTCTTC
V gene: TRBV7-9; J gene: TRBJ1-1; D gene: NA; clone size: once; CDR3 protein: CASSLYPEAFF; CDR3 DNA: TGTGCCAGCAGCTTATACCCAGAAGCTTTCTTT
V gene: TRBV2; J gene: TRBJ2-3; D gene: NA; clone size: NA; CDR3 protein: CASSDERPPDTQYF; CDR3 DNA: TGTGCCAGCAGTGACGAGAGACCCCCAGATACGCAGTATTTT
V gene: TRBV10-1; J gene: TRBJ1-1; D gene: NA; clone size: NA; CDR3 protein: CASSGDTNTEAFF; CDR3 DNA: TGCGCCAGCAGTGGTGACACGAACACTGAAGCTTTCTTT
V gene: TRBV6-1; J gene: TRBJ1-1; D gene: NA; clone size: NA; CDR3 protein: CASSEGGDTEAFF; CDR3 DNA: TGTGCCAGCAGTGAGGGAGGGGACACTGAAGCTTTCTTT
V gene: TRBV18; J gene: TRBJ2-1; D gene: TRBD2; clone size: NA; CDR3 protein: CASSPFLAGGYNEQFF; CDR3 DNA: TGTGCCAGCTCACCATTTCTAGCGGGAGGGTACAATGAGCAGTTCTTC
V gene: TRBV7-2; J gene: TRBJ1-2; D gene: NA; clone size: NA; CDR3 protein: CASSLRGAVDYGYTF; CDR3 DNA: TGTGCCAGCAGCCTAAGGGGGGCAGTGGACTATGGCTACACCTTC
V gene: TRBV4-1; J gene: TRBJ1-1; D gene: NA; clone size: NA; CDR3 protein: CASSHPGWGNTEAFF; CDR3 DNA: TGCGCCAGCAGCCATCCCGGATGGGGGAACACTGAAGCTTTCTTT
V gene: TRBV28; J gene: TRBJ2-1; D gene: TRBD2; clone size: NA; CDR3 protein: CASSSMWTSGATYNEQFF; CDR3 DNA: TGTGCCAGCAGTTCCATGTGGACTAGCGGGGCCACATACAATGAGCAGTTCTTC
V gene: TRBV12-3/TRBV12-4; J gene: TRBJ1-1; D gene: NA; clone size: NA; CDR3 protein: CASNAGISTEAFF; CDR3 DNA: TGTGCCAGCAATGCAGGGATCAGCACTGAAGCTTTCTTT
V gene: TRBV14; J gene: TRBJ2-1; D gene: NA; clone size: NA; CDR3 protein: CASSQVWGTSYNEQFF; CDR3 DNA: TGTGCCAGCAGCCAAGTGTGGGGGACCTCCTACAATGAGCAGTTCTTC
V gene: TRBV2; J gene: TRBJ2-1; D gene: NA; clone size: NA; CDR3 protein: CASRLDFSYNEQFF; CDR3 DNA: TGTGCCAGCCGACTGGACTTTTCCTACAATGAGCAGTTCTTC
V gene: TRBV3-1/TRBV3-2; J gene: TRBJ1-2; D gene: NA; clone size: NA; CDR3 protein: CASSLFPRGNGYTF; CDR3 DNA: TGTGCCAGCAGCCTTTTTCCCAGGGGAAATGGCTACACCTTC
V gene: TRBV3-1/TRBV3-2; J gene: TRBJ1-2; D gene: NA; clone size: NA; CDR3 protein: CASSTGGLGYTF; CDR3 DNA: TGTGCCAGCAGCACTGGTGGGCTGGGCTACACCTTC
V gene: TRBV28; J gene: TRBJ2-7; D gene: NA; clone size: NA; CDR3 protein: CASRMEGTALYEQYF; CDR3 DNA: TGTGCCAGCAGGATGGAAGGGACCGCCCTTTACGAGCAGTACTTC